These T cell receptor beta chains were read from a single sample in a study of T cells in Graves' hyperthyroidism and ophthalmopathy. TCRdb re-analysed the multiplex PCR reads in MiXCR, keeping a single row per CDR3 protein. The table lists around 540,000 distinct CDR3 sequences, roughly 50% of them singletons. Sequencing was performed on peripheral blood or thyroid tissue (not recorded which). The receptors come from a woman younger than 35 with Graves' hyperthyroidism. Both conserved end residues are trimmed from each CDR3. D genes are given only for firm matches. The size entry is marked missing in some rows and otherwise reads once, few, many or a size class.

j_gene	abundance	v_gene	d_gene	CDR3aa
TRBJ1-6	many	TRBV25-1	TRBD1	ASSPGRGRGSPLH
TRBJ2-7	NA	TRBV11-1	NA	ASRNPRYYEQY
TRBJ1-3	NA	TRBV15	NA	ATEGQPRNTIY
TRBJ2-5	many	TRBV29-1	TRBD1	SVPKGAGYQETQY
TRBJ1-2	many	TRBV12-3/TRBV12-4	NA	ASSRGFDYGYT
TRBJ1-2	few	TRBV20-1	NA	SARVAGADGYT
TRBJ2-7	NA	TRBV10-3	NA	AISSYEQY
TRBJ1-2	many	TRBV7-2	TRBD1	ASSLGGGANYGYT
TRBJ2-5	many	TRBV24-1	TRBD1	ATSDSGTGPYQETQY
TRBJ2-5	few	TRBV20-1	NA	SAREWLVKETQY
TRBJ1-4	few	TRBV19	NA	ASSRQGQGSGKLF
TRBJ1-3	NA	TRBV29-1	NA	SVHRVGSGNTIY
TRBJ1-2	NA	TRBV29-1	TRBD1	SASSGTGDYGYT
TRBJ1-5	NA	TRBV12-3/TRBV12-4	NA	ASSWVSGNQPQH
TRBJ1-1	few	TRBV7-2	TRBD1	ASSRTGITEAF
TRBJ1-2	NA	TRBV7-2	NA	ASSQESAGYT
TRBJ1-2	few	TRBV5-1	NA	ASSLGQSTYGYT